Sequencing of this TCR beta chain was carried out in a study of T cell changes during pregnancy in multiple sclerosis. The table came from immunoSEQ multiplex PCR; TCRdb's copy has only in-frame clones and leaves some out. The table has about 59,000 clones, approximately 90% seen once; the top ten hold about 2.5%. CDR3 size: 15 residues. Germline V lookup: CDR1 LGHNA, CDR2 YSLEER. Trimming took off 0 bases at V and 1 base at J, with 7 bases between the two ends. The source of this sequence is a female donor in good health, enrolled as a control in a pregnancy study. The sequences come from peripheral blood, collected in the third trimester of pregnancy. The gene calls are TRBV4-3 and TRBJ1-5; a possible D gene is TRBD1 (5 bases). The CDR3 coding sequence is TGCGCCAGCAGCCAAGATAGGGGCAGCAATCAGCCCCAGCATTTT. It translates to CASSQDRGSNQPQHF.